This T cell receptor (beta chain) is from a study of blood T cell repertoires in COVID-19. As for the study in general: PBMCs, B-cell-depleted T cells, or T cells were the source of the cDNA or gDNA that made up the material.

Germline V gives CDR1 SGHTA, CDR2 FQGNSA. Trimming took 6 bases from V and 4 from J, leaving 15 bases between them. This CDR3 is built from 15 residues. Grouping used clinical history reported by participants in a survey and questionnaire. In the source study's methods: The authors estimated nucleated cell counts from reference gene primer amplification. The repertoire was sequenced with immunoSEQ multiplex PCR; TCRdb's copy has only in-frame clones and lacks some. V, J and clone size derive from that table, while D and trimming were established from the DNA sequence. This sample has approximately 250,000 clones, with 88% found just once.

The specimen was PBMCs or T cells enriched from blood (not recorded which). The source of this sequence is a woman in her forties with acute COVID-19. The J gene is TRBJ2-2, the V gene TRBV7-2, with D maybe TRBD1 (7 bases). The CDR3 loop reads CASSSQGGVTGELFF. DNA for the CDR3: TGTGCCAGCAGTTCCCAGGGGGGAGTCACCGGGGAGCTGTTTTTT. Full variable domain (missing parts from reference TRBV7-2 and TRBJ2-2): GAGVSQSPSNKVTEKGKDVELRCDPISGHTALYWYRQSLGQGLEFLIYFQGNSAPDKSGLPSDRFSAERTGGSVSTLTIQRTQQEDSAVYLCASSSQGGVTGELFFGEGSRLTVL.